This entry is about one T cell receptor beta chain. Sequencing targeted TCR beta in blood CD8+ and CD4+ T cells. It was negative isolation that provided the CD8+ and CD4+ T cells, whereas TEMRA cells were enriched by FACS. CDR3 length: 13 residues. The V and J ends lost 2 bases and 10 bases, in that order; junction bases with no gene match: 4. From germline, CDR1 is LGHDT and CDR2 YNNKEL (reference sequence). RNA in amounts of roughly 0.5 to 1 ug was reverse transcribed with random hexamers. Amplification of the TCR beta CDR3 was carried out by immunoSEQ multiplex PCR, which spanned a total of 54 Vbeta and 13 Jbeta segments. TCRdb re-derived calls from the immunoSEQ multiplex PCR reads in MiXCR, one entry per CDR3 protein. The table records 180,000 or so distinct CDR3 sequences, around 96% of them present only once. This sample is drawn from a study of CD8 T cells in Susac syndrome.

The receptor was isolated from a human donor in good health. This chain links TRBV3-1 with TRBJ2-1, with 8 bases lining up with TRBD1. The sample comprised CD4+ T cells from PBMCs. The CDR3 DNA follows: TGTGCCAGCAGCCAAACAAGGACAGGGGAGCAGTTCTTC. Translation gives CASSQTRTGEQFF.